The clone carrying this TCR beta chain has a count of ten or more. Its matching antigen is unknown. This CDR3 region has 16 residues. Trimming pared 5 bases from V and 0 bases from J, leaving 16 bases between. Individual cDNA molecules each received unique molecular identifiers attached to them. From the 5' RACE reads, TCRdb called clonotypes with MiXCR, one entry per CDR3 protein. This table has about 69,000 distinct CDR3 sequences, around a tenth appearing once. These data are taken from a study of early T cells in non-severe SARS-CoV-2 infection. On the study more broadly: It was bulk RNA from unsorted whole blood that was sequenced, and the chains were unpaired. Broader study findings: Comparison of clonotypes with VDJdb favored anti-spike CD8 responses while missing private and CD4 specificities.

The rearrangement uses TRBV12-3 or TRBV12-4 and TRBJ1-1, with a possible D match to TRBD1 (6 bases). Sequenced input: whole blood. The clonotype originates from an adult who was a healthcare worker with PCR-confirmed SARS-CoV-2 infection or an uninfected control (not recorded which). The CDR3 protein is CASSQVGGRMNTEAFF. In nucleotides, the CDR3 is TGTGCCAGCAGTCAGGTCGGGGGGCGAATGAACACTGAAGCTTTCTTT.